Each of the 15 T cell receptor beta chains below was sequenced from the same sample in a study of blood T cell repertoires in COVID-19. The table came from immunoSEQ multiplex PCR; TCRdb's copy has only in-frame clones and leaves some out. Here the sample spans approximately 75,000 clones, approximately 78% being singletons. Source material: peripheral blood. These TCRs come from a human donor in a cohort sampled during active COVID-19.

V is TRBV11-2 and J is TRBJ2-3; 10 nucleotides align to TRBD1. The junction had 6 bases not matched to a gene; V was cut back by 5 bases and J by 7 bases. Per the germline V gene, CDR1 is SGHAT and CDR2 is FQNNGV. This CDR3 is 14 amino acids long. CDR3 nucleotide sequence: TGTGCCAGCAGCCTGACAGGGGGCGGAAATACGCAGTATTTT. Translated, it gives CASSLTGGGNTQYF.

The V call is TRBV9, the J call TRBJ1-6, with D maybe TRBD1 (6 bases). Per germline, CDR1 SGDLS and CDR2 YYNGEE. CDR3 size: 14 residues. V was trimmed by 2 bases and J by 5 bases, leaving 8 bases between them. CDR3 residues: CASSVRTDNSPLHF. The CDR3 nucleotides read TGTGCCAGCAGCGTTCGGACAGATAATTCACCCCTCCACTTT. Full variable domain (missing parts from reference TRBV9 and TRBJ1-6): DSGVTQTPKHLITATGQRVTLRCSPRSGDLSVYWYQQSLDQGLQFLIQYYNGEERAKGNILERFSAQQFPDLHSELNLSSLELGDSALYFCASSVRTDNSPLHFGNGTRLTVT.

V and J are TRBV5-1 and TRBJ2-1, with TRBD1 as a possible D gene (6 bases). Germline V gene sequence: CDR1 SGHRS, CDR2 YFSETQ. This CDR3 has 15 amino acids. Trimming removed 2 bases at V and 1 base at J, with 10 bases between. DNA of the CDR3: TGCGCCAGCAGCTTAACAGGGTTTTCCTACAATGAGCAGTTCTTC. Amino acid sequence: CASSLTGFSYNEQFF.

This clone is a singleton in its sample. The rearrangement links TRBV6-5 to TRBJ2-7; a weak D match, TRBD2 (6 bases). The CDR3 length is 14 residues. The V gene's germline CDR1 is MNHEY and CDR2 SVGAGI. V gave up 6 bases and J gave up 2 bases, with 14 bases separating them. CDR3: CASRGRHETYEQYF. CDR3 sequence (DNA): TGTGCCAGCAGGGGGAGGCATGAGACCTACGAGCAGTACTTC.

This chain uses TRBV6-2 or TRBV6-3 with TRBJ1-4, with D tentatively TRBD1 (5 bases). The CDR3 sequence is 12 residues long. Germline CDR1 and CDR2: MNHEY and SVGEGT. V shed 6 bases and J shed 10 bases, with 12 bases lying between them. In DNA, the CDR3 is TGTGCCAGCAGCGACAGCCGGGTAAAACTGTTTTTT. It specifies CASSDSRVKLFF.

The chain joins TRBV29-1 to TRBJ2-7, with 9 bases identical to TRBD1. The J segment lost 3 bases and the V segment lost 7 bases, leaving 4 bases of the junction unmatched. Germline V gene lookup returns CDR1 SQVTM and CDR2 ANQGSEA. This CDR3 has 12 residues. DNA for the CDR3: TGCAGCGCGGGACAGGGAATCTACGAGCAGTACTTC. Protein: CSAGQGIYEQYF.

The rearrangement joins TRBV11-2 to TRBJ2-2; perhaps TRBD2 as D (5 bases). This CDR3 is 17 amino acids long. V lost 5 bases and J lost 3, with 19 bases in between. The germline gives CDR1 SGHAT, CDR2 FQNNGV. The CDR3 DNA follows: TGTGCCAGCAGCCCTATAGCAGGACTCAGCGACACCGGGGAGCTGTTTTTT. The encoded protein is CASSPIAGLSDTGELFF.

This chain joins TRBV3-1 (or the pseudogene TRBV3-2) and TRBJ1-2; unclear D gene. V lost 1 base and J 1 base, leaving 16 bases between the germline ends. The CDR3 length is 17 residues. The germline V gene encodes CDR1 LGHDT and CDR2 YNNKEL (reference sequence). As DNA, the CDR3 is TGTGCCAGCAGCCAAGGGTCGGGTCCGTTGGGTAACTATGGCTACACCTTC. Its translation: CASSQGSGPLGNYGYTF.

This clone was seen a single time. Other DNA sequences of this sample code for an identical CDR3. CDR3 loop: CASSPRTGAYEQYF. The CDR3 bases are TGCGCCAGCAGCCCCCGGACAGGGGCCTACGAGCAGTACTTC. The chain links TRBV5-1 to TRBJ2-7; TRBD1 matches at 9 bases. CDR3 length equals 14 residues. Germline CDR1 and CDR2: SGHRS and YFSETQ. V lost 4 bases and J lost 2; bases outside the gene matches: 4.

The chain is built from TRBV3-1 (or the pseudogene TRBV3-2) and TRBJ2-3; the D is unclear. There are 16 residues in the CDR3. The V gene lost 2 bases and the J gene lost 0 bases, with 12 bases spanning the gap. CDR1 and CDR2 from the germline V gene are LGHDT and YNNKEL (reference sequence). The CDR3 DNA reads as TGTGCCAGCAGCCAAATGCGGCGGCCGAGCACAGATACGCAGTATTTT. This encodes CASSQMRRPSTDTQYF.

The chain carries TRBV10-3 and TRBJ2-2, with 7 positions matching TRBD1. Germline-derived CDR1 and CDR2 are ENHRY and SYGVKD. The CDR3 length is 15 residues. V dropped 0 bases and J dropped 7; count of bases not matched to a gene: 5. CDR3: CAISESDRENGELFF. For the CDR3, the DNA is TGTGCCATCAGTGAGTCAGACAGGGAGAACGGGGAGCTGTTTTTT.

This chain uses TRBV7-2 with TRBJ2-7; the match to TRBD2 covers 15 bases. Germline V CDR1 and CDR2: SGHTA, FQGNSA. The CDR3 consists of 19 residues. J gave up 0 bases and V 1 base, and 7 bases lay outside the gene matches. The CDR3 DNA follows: TGTGCCAGCAGCTTAGTGGGGACTAGCGGGGGGTCCCGCTCCTACGAGCAGTACTTC. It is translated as CASSLVGTSGGSRSYEQYF.

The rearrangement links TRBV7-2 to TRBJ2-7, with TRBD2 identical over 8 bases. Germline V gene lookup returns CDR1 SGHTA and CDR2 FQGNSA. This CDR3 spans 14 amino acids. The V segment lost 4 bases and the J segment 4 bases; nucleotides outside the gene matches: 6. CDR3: CASSSDPGGYEQYF. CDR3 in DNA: TGTGCCAGCAGCTCCGATCCGGGGGGGTACGAGCAGTACTTC.

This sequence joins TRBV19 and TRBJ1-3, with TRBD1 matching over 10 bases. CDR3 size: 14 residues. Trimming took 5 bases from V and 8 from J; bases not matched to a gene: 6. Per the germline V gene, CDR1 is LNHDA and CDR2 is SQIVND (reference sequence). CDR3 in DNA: TGTGCCAGTAGTGCCGGACAGGGGGTATACACCATATATTTT. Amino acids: CASSAGQGVYTIYF.

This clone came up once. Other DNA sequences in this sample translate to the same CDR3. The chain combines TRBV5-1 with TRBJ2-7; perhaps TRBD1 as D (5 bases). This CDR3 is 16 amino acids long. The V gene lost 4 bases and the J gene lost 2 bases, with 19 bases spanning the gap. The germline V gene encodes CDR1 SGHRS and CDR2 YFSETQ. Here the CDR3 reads CASSLQPDSDPYEQYF. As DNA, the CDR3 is TGCGCCAGCAGCCTGCAACCCGACAGTGACCCCTACGAGCAGTACTTC.